The 2 T cell receptor beta chains below all came from one sample that was sequenced in a study of CD8+CD57+ T cells in acquired aplastic anemia. Whoever was chosen for sequencing had shown CD8+CD57+ cell expansion by flow cytometry. TCR beta VDJ and CDR3 profiles were obtained from a genomic DNA template. TCRdb ran MiXCR on the reads and lists one entry per CDR3 protein. The data contain 260,000 or so distinct CDR3 sequences, 65% to 90% of them seen just once; the ten biggest clones take up about 41%. Material: sorted CD4+, CD8+, or CD8+CD57+ T cells (not recorded which) from PBMCs. These receptors all stem from a human donor with aplastic anemia.

Note on this clonotype: One junction end disagrees with the germline gene, perhaps due to a read error. V usage is TRBV7-8 and J usage is TRBJ2-3, with TRBD1 as a possible D gene (6 bases). Germline CDR1 SGHVS, CDR2 FQNEAQ. The CDR3 is 14 amino acids. As DNA, the CDR3 is TGTGCCAGCAGCTTTGATGCAGACCGGACAGCCCTTTCCTTT. Translation gives CASSFDADRTALSF.

This sequence joins TRBV9 and TRBJ1-2; no firm D call. CDR1 is SGDLS, CDR2 YYNGEE, per germline. This CDR3 region has 16 residues. Deletions cut 4 bases from V and 9 bases from J, with 25 bases between. In DNA, the CDR3 is TGTGCCAGCAGCTTGGAGGGAGAGGGCCTCGTTACGCGCTACACCTTC. Its protein product is CASSLEGEGLVTRYTF.